The 14 T cell receptor beta chains in this list originate from one sample, sequenced in a study of vaccination and CD4 T cells after COVID-19. Once obtained from cultured CD4+ T cells, the DNA was sequenced using the Oncomine TCR Beta short-read assay. TCRdb re-analysed the PCR reads in MiXCR, keeping a single row per CDR3 protein. The repertoire holds thousands of distinct CDR3 sequences, roughly two thirds seen once, with around two fifths in the top ten. Their target antigens are unknown. The treatment is: 10-day PBMC culture with coronavirus spike peptide pools or control peptides (ViraFEST assay). Sequencing input: CD4+ T cells from blood, cultured in vitro. The receptors derive from a human donor who had recovered from COVID-19.

This chain connects TRBV20-1 to TRBJ1-5; D uncertain. This CDR3 region has 13 residues. CDR1 and CDR2 (germline): DFQATT, SNEGSKA (reference sequence). V dropped 0 bases and J dropped 3 bases, with 6 bases sitting between them. CDR3 bases: TGCAGTGCTAGAGAGGGTTCCAATCAGCCCCAGCATTTT. It specifies CSAREGSNQPQHF.

This chain links TRBV10-3 with TRBJ1-1; D unresolved. Trimming cost V 4 bases and J 1 base, with 7 bases left between them. The CDR3 spans 13 residues. Germline assignment: CDR1 ENHRY and CDR2 SYGVKD. The CDR3 here is CAISGFGNTEAFF. The CDR3 DNA reads as TGTGCCATCAGTGGATTTGGGAACACTGAAGCTTTCTTT.

This clonotype was counted a few times. The chain links TRBV6-2 or TRBV6-3 to TRBJ1-5; 10 bases line up with TRBD1. This CDR3 comprises 14 residues. The germline CDR1 and CDR2 sequences are MNHEY and SVGEGT. The trim removed 6 bases at V and 4 bases at J, leaving 3 bases unmatched. CDR3 DNA sequence: TGTGCCAGCAGACGACAGGGGGCAAATCAGCCCCAGCATTTT. Amino acids: CASRRQGANQPQHF.

This sequence joins TRBV7-3 and TRBJ2-2; D unresolved. V dropped 5 bases and J dropped 5 bases, with 12 bases sitting between them. The CDR3 loop spans 14 amino acids. Germline loops: CDR1 SGHTA, CDR2 FQGTGA. The CDR3 nucleotides are TGTGCCAGCAGCCGTACCACTGGGACCGGGGAGCTGTTTTTT. Translation: CASSRTTGTGELFF.

This chain uses TRBV5-6 with TRBJ1-1, with 8 bases aligning to TRBD1. The germline CDR1 and CDR2 sequences are SGHDT and YYEEEE. The CDR3 contains 18 residues. The ends lost 0 bases at V and 0 bases at J; junction bases unmatched: 10. The CDR3 spells CASSLVGGETGVNTEAFF. In DNA, the CDR3 is TGTGCCAGCAGCTTGGTAGGTGGGGAGACAGGGGTGAACACTGAAGCTTTCTTT.

The chain couples TRBV27 to TRBJ2-3, with 8 nucleotides matching TRBD2. The CDR3 spans 16 residues. With V trimmed by 0 bases and J by 2 bases, 4 bases remained unmatched. CDR1 MNHEY and CDR2 SMNVEV come from the germline V gene (reference sequence). The CDR3 loop reads CASSLSPGGATDTQYF. In nucleotides, the CDR3 is TGTGCCAGCAGTTTATCCCCCGGGGGGGCCACAGATACGCAGTATTTT.

The V call is TRBV12-3 or TRBV12-4, the J call TRBJ1-2, with D possibly TRBD1 on 6 matching bases. The CDR3 runs 13 residues. V was cut by 4 bases and J by 4 bases, with 10 bases left in between. The CDR3 DNA reads TGTGCCAGCAGTTCCCGGGGGGCCTATGGCTACACCTTC. Protein: CASSSRGAYGYTF.

The chain couples TRBV15 to TRBJ1-5, with unresolved D. Trimming left V 0 bases short and J 0 bases short, with 6 bases between. The CDR3 is 15 residues long. Germline V gives CDR1 LNHNV, CDR2 YYDKDF (reference sequence). This chain's CDR3 is CATSRDFFSNQPQHF. The CDR3 DNA is TGTGCCACCAGCAGAGATTTCTTTAGCAATCAGCCCCAGCATTTT.

The V gene is TRBV12-3 or TRBV12-4, the J gene TRBJ2-7; the D call may be TRBD1 or TRBD2 (5 bases each). The length of the CDR3 is 15 residues. The ends were cut back, 5 bases at V and 6 bases at J, with 20 bases in the middle. The CDR3 DNA is TGTGCCAGCAGTGAGAGGGCCGAGGGGCGTCTCGAGCAGTACTTC. This codes for CASSERAEGRLEQYF.

V and J are TRBV20-1 and TRBJ2-2, with 9 bases lining up with TRBD1. The CDR3 runs 15 residues. Trimming removed 2 bases from V and 8 bases from J; junction bases left unmatched: 9. Germline CDR1 is DFQATT and CDR2 is SNEGSKA (reference sequence). CDR3 coding DNA: TGCAGTGCTAGAAGAACCGGACAGGGGTTAGGGGAGCTGTTTTTT. Its translation is CSARRTGQGLGELFF.

CDR3 in DNA: TGCAGTGCTAGACAGGAGGGGGGGGCCAGGAACACCGGGGAGCTGTTTTTT. Translating it yields CSARQEGGARNTGELFF. This chain joins TRBV20-1 and TRBJ2-2, with D perhaps matching TRBD2 (7 bases). The CDR3 totals 17 residues. Between the trimmed V and J ends, which lost 2 bases and 1 base, there was a span of 17 bases. Germline V CDR1 and CDR2: DFQATT, SNEGSKA (reference sequence).

This clonotype was recorded a few times. V usage is TRBV6-1 and J usage is TRBJ1-5; the D gene is possibly TRBD1 (5 bases). CDR1 is MNHNS, CDR2 SASEGT, per germline. The CDR3 spans 17 residues. V shed 4 bases and J shed 0 bases, with 16 bases lying between them. The DNA for the CDR3 is TGTGCCAGCAGTGTAGGTCCGGGGCCCTATAGCAATCAGCCCCAGCATTTT. Translated: CASSVGPGPYSNQPQHF.

The genes are TRBV20-1 and TRBJ2-7; 7 bases line up with TRBD1. In germline, CDR1 is DFQATT, CDR2 SNEGSKA (reference sequence). The CDR3 is 13 amino acids. With V trimmed by 6 bases and J by 3 bases, 8 bases remained unmatched. This chain's CDR3 is CSATGTVFYEQYF. The CDR3, as DNA: TGCAGTGCAACCGGGACAGTTTTCTACGAGCAGTACTTC.

The gene calls are TRBV12-3 or TRBV12-4 and TRBJ1-6; D not resolved. With 6 bases removed from V and 8 bases from J, the gap between germline ends came to 8 bases. This CDR3 has 12 amino acids. CDR3 region: CASRAGDSPLHF. The CDR3 nucleotides are TGTGCCAGCAGAGCCGGGGATTCACCCCTCCACTTT.